These T cell receptor beta chains were read from a single sample in a study of T-cell reconstitution after alpha-beta-depleted transplantation in children. TCRdb analysed the PCR reads with MiXCR anew, one entry per CDR3 protein. This table holds about 980,000 distinct CDR3 sequences, 25% to 30% found once. Here the sequenced sample was PBMCs, mostly from graft donor cells, taken 360 days after TCRalphabeta/CD19-depleted stem cell transplant. All receptors come from a boy younger than two who had a stem cell transplant for SCID, so the T cells may come from the graft donor. Both conserved end residues are trimmed from each CDR3.

v_gene | CDR3aa
TRBV3-1 | ASSQGGAGNEQF
TRBV4-1 | ASSQRTSGGIPDTQY
TRBV29-1 | SVKVGTSRTDTQY
TRBV28 | ASSRMTGVREQY
TRBV2 | ASSERRGGNTGELF
TRBV5-1 | ASSLAGQAGNTIY
TRBV20-1 | SARTGQITDTQY
TRBV10-3 | ATARGAYEQY
TRBV4-1 | ASSQDGVSYEQY
TRBV14 | ASSQKDRVLTDTQY
TRBV10-3 | AISESAAGSGYGYT
TRBV5-1 | ASSLQGRNSVVNTEAF
TRBV9 | ASSVGAQRGGADTQY
TRBV12-3/TRBV12-4 | ASSLRKTGMPSGANVLT
TRBV5-5 | ASSSSGTGMNTEAF
TRBV27 | ASSTYPAETQY
TRBV2 | ASTPRLMFYNEQF
TRBV20-1 | SALDRWLGSSYEQY
TRBV30 | AWSGVGTGGTYEQY
TRBV7-9 | ASSPGVTNEKLF
TRBV20-1 | SAGSQGSPYEQY
TRBV7-2 | ASSLGQGKKETQY
TRBV6-5 | ASSYWTGDQETQY
TRBV20-1 | SARPYRAWVDTQY
TRBV5-5 | ASSLAWASTNEKLF
TRBV7-9 | ASTYDGRNTGELF
TRBV7-8 | ASSLIQRGLGSYNEQF
TRBV20-1 | SAKAGGRGDTEAF
TRBV29-1 | SVEGLLLGTQY
TRBV4-2 | ASSQDQGGTPYNEQF
TRBV7-8 | ASSSPGVGYNEQF
TRBV12-3/TRBV12-4 | ATRQGPTYNEQF
TRBV4-1 | ASSQERLRDRRSEQY
TRBV2 | ASNRAERDTEAF
TRBV6-5 | ASSYSSGAQSGETQY
TRBV4-1 | ASSQEDRTGGAKLF
TRBV29-1 | SVEIGRQGAKY
TRBV5-1 | ASSFPLARNNEQF
TRBV12-3/TRBV12-4 | ASSFEGRSTEAF